The 27 T cell receptor beta chains reported below all come from one sample, sequenced in a study of blood T cell repertoires in COVID-19. The assay was immunoSEQ multiplex PCR, and TCRdb's table has in-frame clones only and misses some. The table has 150,000 to 200,000 clones, 84% seen once. Sequencing was performed on PBMCs or T cells enriched from blood (not recorded which). These receptors all come from a man over 45 who had recovered from COVID-19.

V usage is TRBV3-1 (or the pseudogene TRBV3-2) and J usage is TRBJ2-4; 8 bases fit TRBD1. This CDR3 is built from 18 residues. Germline loops: CDR1 LGHDT, CDR2 YNNKEL (reference sequence). V lost 1 base, J lost 0 bases, and 8 bases stayed unmatched. This CDR3 reads CASSQALTGVLAKNIQYF. In DNA, the CDR3 is TGTGCCAGCAGCCAAGCTTTGACAGGGGTTCTAGCCAAAAACATTCAGTACTTC.

V and J are TRBV19 and TRBJ2-4, with TRBD2 matching 8 bases. Germline values: CDR1 LNHDA, CDR2 SQIVND (reference sequence). This CDR3 is 16 amino acids long. J was trimmed by 9 bases and V by 5 bases; bases with no gene match: 15. This CDR3 reads CASSPTAGGSTSIQYF. The CDR3 nucleotides read TGTGCCAGTAGTCCGACGGCGGGGGGCTCTACGAGCATTCAGTACTTC.

V is TRBV7-9 and J is TRBJ1-6; D unclear. V lost 1 base, J lost 0 bases, and 10 bases lay in between. The CDR3 covers 17 residues. Germline V lookup: CDR1 SEHNR, CDR2 FQNEAQ (reference sequence). In DNA, the CDR3 is TGTGCCAGCAGCTTAGGGCATACCAGCTCCTATAATTCACCCCTCCACTTT. This gives the protein CASSLGHTSSYNSPLHF.

This rearrangement joins TRBV7-3 to TRBJ2-1; TRBD2 matches 11 bases. The CDR3 loop spans 18 amino acids. J lost 7 bases, V lost 1 base, and 12 bases had no gene match. CDR1 is SGHTA and CDR2 is FQGTGA in the germline V gene. The CDR3 sequence: CASSLSPITSGGWNEQFF. The CDR3 DNA reads as TGTGCCAGCAGCTTAAGCCCAATCACTAGCGGGGGATGGAATGAGCAGTTCTTC.

The chain recombines TRBV2 with TRBJ2-5; 7 nucleotides match TRBD2. Germline V gives CDR1 SNHLY, CDR2 FYNNEI. CDR3 length: 15 amino acids. J gave up 3 bases and V 7 bases, and 11 bases lay outside the gene matches. The CDR3 loop is CASKASPGGKETQYF. For the CDR3, the DNA is TGTGCCAGCAAGGCTAGCCCGGGAGGAAAAGAGACCCAGTACTTC.

The CDR3 is CASSPRTGGNYGYTF. Written as DNA, the CDR3 is TGTGCCAGCAGCCCAAGGACAGGCGGGAACTATGGCTACACCTTC. The chain recombines TRBV7-3 with TRBJ1-2; 7 bases fit TRBD1. Germline lookup yields CDR1 SGHTA and CDR2 FQGTGA. This CDR3 region has 15 residues. V lost 5 bases, J lost 2 bases, and 8 bases stayed unmatched.

This clone was seen a single time. The chain couples TRBV3-1 (or the pseudogene TRBV3-2) to TRBJ2-7; 10 nucleotides line up with TRBD1. Germline V CDR1 and CDR2: LGHDT, YNNKEL (reference sequence). The ends lost 4 bases at V and 4 bases at J; junction bases unmatched: 10. There are 16 residues in the CDR3. CDR3 in DNA: TGTGCCAGCAGCCCTACTGGGGGACAGGGGAGGTACGAGCAGTACTTC. Its protein is CASSPTGGQGRYEQYF.

V and J are TRBV3-1 (or the pseudogene TRBV3-2) and TRBJ1-5; no clear D. The V gene's germline CDR1 is LGHDT and CDR2 YNNKEL (reference sequence). V dropped 0 bases and J dropped 7 bases, with 7 bases sitting between them. The CDR3 runs 13 residues. The CDR3 loop reads CASSQEFLQPQHF. CDR3 DNA sequence: TGTGCCAGCAGCCAAGAATTCCTCCAGCCCCAGCATTTT.

This clone was observed a handful of times. This sequence joins TRBV3-1 (or the pseudogene TRBV3-2) and TRBJ1-1; 9 bases fit TRBD1. V lost 2 bases, J lost 4 bases, and 5 bases stayed unmatched. This CDR3 region has 15 residues. From germline, CDR1 is LGHDT and CDR2 YNNKEL (reference sequence). CDR3 sequence: CASSQLGQGGTEAFF. The CDR3 nucleotides read TGTGCCAGCAGCCAATTGGGACAGGGAGGCACTGAAGCTTTCTTT.

The rearrangement uses TRBV6-2 or TRBV6-3 and TRBJ1-2, with TRBD1 as a possible D gene (5 bases). V was pared by 5 bases and J by 3 bases, with 16 bases between. The CDR3 covers 15 residues. Germline V lookup: CDR1 MNHEY, CDR2 SVGEGT. Here the CDR3 DNA reads TGTGCCAGCAGTACTCGGGGAGGGGAGGACTATGGCTACACCTTC. The encoded protein is CASSTRGGEDYGYTF.

The rearrangement links TRBV11-2 to TRBJ2-7, with TRBD1 matching over 10 bases. The CDR3 consists of 15 residues. With 5 bases clipped from V and 4 bases from J, the junction kept 8 bases outside the gene matches. The germline V gene encodes CDR1 SGHAT and CDR2 FQNNGV. The CDR3 DNA reads as TGTGCCAGCAGCACCTCGACAGGGGGCGGGTACGAGCAGTACTTC. It is translated as CASSTSTGGGYEQYF.

This rearrangement joins TRBV5-6 to TRBJ1-5; the match to TRBD1 covers 9 bases. This CDR3 is built from 16 residues. V lost 0 bases, J lost 1 base, and 2 bases stayed unmatched. CDR1 SGHDT and CDR2 YYEEEE come from the germline V gene. CDR3 nucleotides: TGTGCCAGCAGCTTGGGGGGGACAGGGAGCAATCAGCCCCAGCATTTT. Protein sequence: CASSLGGTGSNQPQHF.

This rearrangement joins TRBV3-1 (or the pseudogene TRBV3-2) to TRBJ2-7, with no clear D. The V end lost 4 bases, the J end lost 3 bases, and 7 bases lay between the germline ends. Germline-derived CDR1 and CDR2 are LGHDT and YNNKEL (reference sequence). The CDR3 is made up of 12 amino acids. CDR3 DNA: TGTGCCAGCAGCCGCCAGAACTACGAGCAGTACTTC. It yields the protein CASSRQNYEQYF.

This chain links TRBV7-9 with TRBJ2-5; 7 nucleotides line up with TRBD1. V gave up 4 bases and J gave up 1 base; unmatched junction bases: 9. The CDR3 has 16 residues. Germline CDR1 reads SEHNR; CDR2 reads FQNEAQ (reference sequence). The DNA of the CDR3 is TGTGCCAGCAGCTCATCCCCGACAGGGCTCCAAGAGACCCAGTACTTC. Encoded protein: CASSSSPTGLQETQYF.

V and J are TRBV5-1 and TRBJ1-2, with D perhaps matching TRBD1 (6 bases). V lost 4 bases and J lost 5, with 15 bases in between. Germline V gives CDR1 SGHRS, CDR2 YFSETQ. This CDR3 is built from 14 residues. CDR3 residues: CASSPETGAYGYTF. The CDR3 DNA is TGCGCCAGCAGCCCGGAGACAGGAGCATATGGCTACACCTTC. Complete variable domain (other parts from reference TRBV5-1 and TRBJ1-2): KAGVTQTPRYLIKTRGQQVTLSCSPISGHRSVSWYQQTPGQGLQFLFEYFSETQRNKGNFPGRFSGRQFSNSRSEMNVSTLELGDSALYLCASSPETGAYGYTFGSGTRLTVV.

The chain uses TRBV5-5 and TRBJ2-2, with D possibly matching TRBD1 (6 bases). CDR3 length: 13 amino acids. CDR1 and CDR2 (germline): SGHKS, YYEKEE (reference sequence). V was cut by 5 bases and J by 7 bases, with 12 bases left in between. CDR3 in DNA: TGTGCCAGCAGAAAACAGGGCGGCGGGGAGCTGTTTTTT. Translating gives CASRKQGGGELFF.

About this clone itself: The sample carries other DNA sequences with the same CDR3. This sequence joins TRBV5-1 and TRBJ1-4; possibly TRBD1 for D (5 bases). Germline assignment: CDR1 SGHRS and CDR2 YFSETQ. The CDR3 is made up of 16 amino acids. V was shortened by 0 bases and J by 3 bases, with 12 bases between the two germline ends. The CDR3 reads CASSLAPQGANEKLFF. The CDR3 DNA sequence: TGCGCCAGCAGCTTGGCTCCCCAGGGCGCTAATGAAAAACTGTTTTTT.

A word on this clone: The sample holds other DNA sequences that translate to the same CDR3. The CDR3 loop is CASSYRGFYGYTF. The DNA for the CDR3 is TGTGCCAGCAGTTACAGGGGATTCTATGGCTACACCTTC. This sequence joins TRBV12-3 or TRBV12-4 and TRBJ1-2; 7 bases are shared with TRBD1. The CDR3 consists of 13 residues. Germline trimming cut 4 bases from V and 4 bases from J; bases unmatched to any gene: 3.

V and J are TRBV5-6 and TRBJ2-7; possible D gene TRBD2, 5 bases. The germline V gene encodes CDR1 SGHDT and CDR2 YYEEEE. CDR3 length equals 14 residues. V was pared by 0 bases and J by 0 bases, with 7 bases between. As DNA, the CDR3 is TGTGCCAGCAGCTTGGCCACTAGCTCCTACGAGCAGTACTTC. Protein product: CASSLATSSYEQYF.

The J gene is TRBJ2-5, the V gene TRBV5-4; D possibly corresponds to TRBD2 (5 bases). The germline V gene encodes CDR1 SGHNT and CDR2 YYREEE (reference sequence). The ends were cut back, 3 bases at V and 6 bases at J, with 12 bases in the middle. This CDR3 has 13 amino acids. The CDR3 bases are TGTGCCAGCAGCTCCGGAGGCATCCAGACCCAGTACTTC. This sequence encodes CASSSGGIQTQYF.

The chain joins TRBV25-1 to TRBJ1-1; tentative D call: TRBD1 (6 bases). Per the germline V gene, CDR1 is MGHDK and CDR2 is SYGVNS. V lost 5 bases, J lost 6 bases, and 13 bases lay in between. The CDR3 runs to 13 residues. The CDR3 coding sequence is TGTGCCAGCAGTACAGGGAGTCGAGCTGAAGCTTTCTTT. Translation: CASSTGSRAEAFF.

V gene TRBV7-9 combines with J gene TRBJ1-2; 8 bases are a match to TRBD1. The CDR3 consists of 13 residues. Germline V lookup: CDR1 SEHNR, CDR2 FQNEAQ (reference sequence). The J segment lost 8 bases and the V segment lost 6 bases, leaving 8 bases of the junction unmatched. As DNA, the CDR3 is TGTGCCAGCAGACAGGGGGGATTCGAAGGCTACACCTTC. This translates into CASRQGGFEGYTF.

This sequence joins TRBV27 and TRBJ1-4; TRBD1 aligns across 10 bases. CDR3 length: 15 residues. Germline V CDR1 and CDR2: MNHEY, SMNVEV (reference sequence). The J segment lost 7 bases and the V segment lost 5 bases, leaving 7 bases of the junction unmatched. The CDR3 nucleotides read TGTGCCAGCAGTCCACGGGACAGGGGAAGTGAAAAACTGTTTTTT. This codes for CASSPRDRGSEKLFF.

The chain employs TRBV5-1 and TRBJ1-5; 8 positions match TRBD1. The CDR3 is 14 residues long. V shed 1 base, J shed 7 bases, and the junction held 4 bases outside the gene matches. Germline V gene data show CDR1 as SGHRS and CDR2 as YFSETQ. CDR3 in DNA: TGCGCCAGCAGCTTGTCAGGGGGCGGGCAGCCCCAGCATTTT. Protein product: CASSLSGGGQPQHF.

This clone is a singleton in its sample. This chain joins TRBV5-4 and TRBJ1-1; TRBD1 aligns across 12 bases. The V gene end was trimmed by 4 bases and the J gene end by 2 bases; junction bases not matched to a gene: 15. Germline V gene data show CDR1 as SGHNT and CDR2 as YYREEE (reference sequence). This CDR3 contains 19 residues. CDR3 DNA: TGTGCCAGCAGCCGCGGGACAGGGGGCCCTCCTTTACCCAACACTGAAGCTTTCTTT. Translation: CASSRGTGGPPLPNTEAFF.

The genes are TRBV7-3 and TRBJ2-2; 7 bases agree with TRBD1. Germline-derived CDR1 and CDR2 are SGHTA and FQGTGA. The ends lost 0 bases at V and 5 bases at J; junction bases unmatched: 6. This CDR3 is 16 amino acids long. The CDR3 DNA sequence: TGTGCCAGCAGCTTAACCCGCAGGGGGAATACCGGGGAGCTGTTTTTT. Its translation is CASSLTRRGNTGELFF.

The rearrangement uses TRBV19 and TRBJ1-1; the match to TRBD1 covers 9 bases. After removal of 7 bases from V and 0 bases from J, the junction contained 15 bases not matched to a gene. The CDR3 runs to 18 residues. Germline V gives CDR1 LNHDA, CDR2 SQIVND (reference sequence). In DNA form, the CDR3 reads TGTGCCAGTAAAAGGTCGCGGGACAGGGATTGGATGAACACTGAAGCTTTCTTT. This gives the protein CASKRSRDRDWMNTEAFF.